This T cell receptor (beta chain) is from a study of beta chain features in type 1 diabetes. The isolated RNA, all of it, was reverse transcribed, so expressed TCRB transcripts were what got sequenced. The data were produced by immunoSEQ multiplex PCR, yet TCRdb's version contains in-frame clones alone and is incomplete. The repertoire holds about 160,000 clones, about 8% seen once, with more than 0.75% in the top ten. This clone was picked up a small number of times. Its antigen is not identified. The CDR3 is 15 residues long. CDR1 MNHEY and CDR2 SMNVEV come from the germline V gene (reference sequence). V was pared by 2 bases and J by 3 bases, with 10 bases between. Findings of the study overall: Cells expressing TCR highly could be over-represented by cDNA sequencing. People with Type 1 diabetes carried modestly yet significantly shorter TCRB CDR3s in all four CD4+ subsets.

The receptor's source is a woman between 40 and 50 years old with type 1 diabetes. Sample: central memory CD4+ T cells from blood. The rearrangement links TRBV27 to TRBJ1-4; the D gene is possibly TRBD1 (5 bases). CDR3 nucleotide sequence: TGTGCCAGCAGTTTAACAGGTGGAGCTAATGAAAAACTGTTTTTT. This codes for CASSLTGGANEKLFF. The whole variable domain, remainder taken from reference TRBV27 and TRBJ1-4, is EAQVTQNPRYLITVTGKKLTVTCSQNMNHEYMSWYRQDPGLGLRQIYYSMNVEVTDKGDVPEGYKVSRKEKRNFPLILESPSPNQTSLYFCASSLTGGANEKLFFGSGTQLSVL.